Relative to its sample, the clone carrying this TCR beta chain is medium-sized (0.01 to 0.1%). The antigen remains unidentified. Because this beta chain is a stray read in a library intended to capture alpha chains, its abundance should not be given much weight. The data derive from a study of spatial heterogeneity in lung cancer. Looking at the study overall: Matched bulk RNA-seq yielded a T cell transcriptional module score. Counts of TCR transcripts in tumor regions correlated strongly with that score.

General study results and limits: Within tumors, counts of expanded alpha and beta TCRs tracked tumor mutation counts.

Germline loops: CDR1 SGHVS, CDR2 FQNEAQ. This CDR3 has 18 residues. V lost 5 bases and J lost 3; bases outside the gene matches: 13. As for time point: sample taken at primary tumor resection. Sequencing was performed on whole RNA extracted from tumor and nontumor lung tissue, or from frozen PBMC, and the material was left unsorted. TCRdb re-analysed the 5' RACE reads in MiXCR, keeping a single row per CDR3 protein. The sample comprises approximately 7,800 distinct CDR3 sequences, almost 8.5% of which are singletons, and approximately 4.1% rests with the top ten. The chain has TRBV7-8 and TRBJ2-3, with TRBD2 matching over 11 bases. The clonotype comes from a male donor with early-stage non-small cell lung cancer. The sample here was lung tumor tissue, taken at surgery. The CDR3 DNA follows: TGTGCCAGCAGCAGCTATCGAGTTTTAGCGGGAGGGACAGATACGCAGTATTTT. This translates into CASSSYRVLAGGTDTQYF. The full variable domain, in which reference TRBV7-8 and TRBJ2-3 provide the parts outside the CDR3, is GAGVSQSPRYKVAKRGQDVALRCDPISGHVSLFWYQQALGQGPEFLTYFQNEAQLDKSGLPSDRFFAERPEGSVSTLKIQRTQQEDSAVYLCASSSYRVLAGGTDTQYFGPGTRLTVL.